Listed here are 22 T cell receptor beta chains from one sample, sequenced in a study of cytomegalovirus exposure and HLA in healthy donors. The PCR used 60 Vbeta and 13 Jbeta primers. Assay used: immunoSEQ multiplex PCR; TCRdb lists only in-frame clones, some missing. This sample yields nearly 95,000 clones, of which 6.5% to 8% are seen a single time; approximately 2.5% belongs to the top ten. The sample consisted of PBMCs. All receptors derive from a man between 45 and 60 years old in good health and CMV-seronegative.

This chain uses TRBV28 with TRBJ1-6; 10 bases are a match to TRBD1. The CDR3 consists of 17 residues. V lost 7 bases and J lost 4; bases outside the gene matches: 10. CDR1 MDHEN and CDR2 SYDVKM come from the germline V gene. The CDR3 loop reads CASTPSGTGDYNSPLHF. CDR3 nucleotide sequence: TGTGCCAGCACCCCCTCAGGGACAGGGGATTATAATTCACCCCTCCACTTT. The full variable domain, with the rest looked up from reference TRBV28 and TRBJ1-6, is DVKVTQSSRYLVKRTGEKVFLECVQDMDHENMFWYRQDPGLGLRLIYFSYDVKMKEKGDIPEGYSVSREKKERFSLILESASTNQTSMYLCASTPSGTGDYNSPLHFGNGTRLTVT.

The chain links TRBV30 to TRBJ2-1; 11 bases map to TRBD2. CDR1 and CDR2 (germline): GTSNPN, SVGIG (reference sequence). The junction had 4 bases not matched to a gene; V was cut back by 2 bases and J by 7 bases. This CDR3 has 14 residues. The CDR3, as DNA: TGTGCCTGGAGTACTCTAGCGGGAGGAAATGAGCAGTTCTTC. This encodes CAWSTLAGGNEQFF.

This clone has more than one count but fewer than ten. The chain is built from TRBV30 and TRBJ2-1; D is undetermined. Looked up from germline, CDR1 is GTSNPN and CDR2 is SVGIG (reference sequence). V was pared by 0 bases and J by 10 bases, with 7 bases between. There are 11 residues in the CDR3. CDR3 bases: TGTGCCTGGAGTGTACAATCCGAGCAGTTCTTC. Amino acid sequence: CAWSVQSEQFF.

The genes are TRBV7-3 and TRBJ2-3; 9 nucleotides agree with TRBD1. The J segment lost 6 bases and the V segment lost 9 bases, leaving 4 bases of the junction unmatched. Germline V CDR1 and CDR2: SGHTA, FQGTGA. The CDR3 sequence is 12 residues long. This CDR3 reads CASGQGTDTQYF. Written as DNA, the CDR3 is TGTGCCAGTGGACAGGGGACCGATACGCAGTATTTT.

The chain joins TRBV28 to TRBJ1-3; D perhaps matches TRBD1 (5 bases). The CDR3 consists of 16 residues. Germline V gene data show CDR1 as MDHEN and CDR2 as SYDVKM. V was clipped by 1 base and J by 0 bases, with 10 bases between them. DNA of the CDR3: TGTGCCAGCAGTTTATCCTACAGGATCTCTGGAAACACCATATATTTT. This translates into CASSLSYRISGNTIYF.

This clone was observed a few times. J is TRBJ1-2 and V is TRBV6-5; 7 nucleotides agree with TRBD1. The germline V gene has CDR1 MNHEY and CDR2 SVGAGI. The CDR3 loop spans 14 amino acids. J gave up 0 bases and V 8 bases, and 6 bases lay outside the gene matches. The CDR3 nucleotides read TGTGCCAGCGGAAGGGACAGAACTAACTATGGCTACACCTTC. Translating it yields CASGRDRTNYGYTF.

Only one count was recorded for this clone. This rearrangement joins TRBV5-1 to TRBJ1-2, with TRBD1 matching 12 bases. This CDR3 comprises 15 residues. Germline loops: CDR1 SGHRS, CDR2 YFSETQ. Trimming at V came to 3 bases and at J to 8 bases, leaving 8 bases not matched to a gene. CDR3 in amino acids: CASSSGTGGEGGYTF. The CDR3 DNA reads as TGCGCCAGCAGCTCCGGGACAGGGGGCGAGGGAGGCTACACCTTC.

This clone came up a few times. The rearrangement links TRBV7-2 to TRBJ1-2, with TRBD1 matching over 8 bases. The CDR3 has 15 residues. In germline, CDR1 is SGHTA, CDR2 FQGNSA. Germline trimming cut 0 bases from V and 7 bases from J; bases unmatched to any gene: 7. The CDR3 protein is CASSLATTGAGGYTF. Here the CDR3 DNA reads TGTGCCAGCAGCTTAGCAACGACAGGGGCGGGTGGCTACACCTTC.

This clone has just a few counts. The chain is built from TRBV28 and TRBJ2-7; a possible D gene is TRBD2 (5 bases). Germline V gene sequence: CDR1 MDHEN, CDR2 SYDVKM. Between the trimmed V and J ends, which lost 10 bases and 0 bases, there was a span of 19 bases. The CDR3 consists of 15 residues. DNA for the CDR3: TGTGCCACAAAAGGAGCGGCCGGGAACTCCTACGAGCAGTACTTC. Protein product: CATKGAAGNSYEQYF.

This clone was seen more than once but under ten times. The chain joins TRBV2 to TRBJ2-1, with 7 bases fitting TRBD1. The CDR3 sequence is 15 residues long. CDR1 and CDR2 from the germline V gene are SNHLY and FYNNEI. The V segment lost 7 bases and the J segment 0 bases; nucleotides outside the gene matches: 6. The CDR3 coding sequence is TGTGCCAGCAAAGAGGGGGCTAGCTCCTACAATGAGCAGTTCTTC. Translated: CASKEGASSYNEQFF.

The genes are TRBV27 and TRBJ2-2, with a possible D match to TRBD2 (7 bases). V was shortened by 6 bases and J by 3 bases, with 17 bases between the two germline ends. This CDR3 spans 16 amino acids. Germline V gene sequence: CDR1 MNHEY, CDR2 SMNVEV (reference sequence). This CDR3 is CASSRKGGAYTGELFF. DNA for the CDR3: TGTGCCAGCAGCCGAAAGGGGGGGGCGTACACCGGGGAGCTGTTTTTT.

This chain links TRBV19 with TRBJ1-2, with D perhaps TRBD1 (5 bases). The V end was cut by 4 bases, the J end by 0 bases, with 12 bases between. This CDR3 has 15 amino acids. Germline loops: CDR1 LNHDA, CDR2 SQIVND (reference sequence). CDR3 sequence (DNA): TGTGCCAGTAGTACTCAAGACAGCGCTAACTATGGCTACACCTTC. Residues: CASSTQDSANYGYTF.

A few counts support this clone. The chain links TRBV2 to TRBJ2-4, with a weak D call TRBD2 (6 bases). The CDR3 sequence is 14 residues long. Germline lookup yields CDR1 SNHLY and CDR2 FYNNEI. V was clipped by 8 bases and J by 1 base, with 12 bases between them. The CDR3 protein is CASGGKIAKNIQYF. CDR3 sequence (DNA): TGTGCCAGCGGGGGGAAGATCGCCAAAAACATTCAGTACTTC.

This clone was counted only a few times. This rearrangement joins TRBV28 to TRBJ2-1; D perhaps matches TRBD2 (5 bases). The germline V and J ends were trimmed by 4 bases and 1 base, with 26 bases remaining between them. The CDR3 is 20 amino acids. Germline V CDR1 and CDR2: MDHEN, SYDVKM. The CDR3 loop is CASSSALPPLGSISYNEQFF. The CDR3 nucleotides are TGTGCCAGCAGTTCAGCATTACCACCCCTTGGGAGTATTTCCTACAATGAGCAGTTCTTC.

The chain uses TRBV7-2 and TRBJ2-2; 9 positions match TRBD2. Germline V CDR1 and CDR2: SGHTA, FQGNSA. The CDR3 loop spans 14 amino acids. V lost 6 bases to trimming and J lost 7 bases; unmatched junction nucleotides: 6. This CDR3 reads CASRRALAGGELFF. The CDR3, as DNA: TGTGCCAGCAGACGTGCACTAGCGGGCGGGGAGCTGTTTTTT.

This clone was observed a handful of times. This rearrangement joins TRBV4-2 to TRBJ2-2; 8 bases map to TRBD2. The CDR3 is 16 residues long. Germline loops: CDR1 LGHNA, CDR2 YNFKEQ. V shed 2 bases and J 8 bases; nucleotides not matched to a gene: 10. This CDR3 reads CASSQPAGLGAGELFF. The CDR3 DNA follows: TGTGCCAGCAGCCAACCCGCGGGACTAGGGGCAGGGGAGCTGTTTTTT.

V usage is TRBV27 and J usage is TRBJ1-1, with a tentative D call TRBD1 (6 bases). Germline CDR1 reads MNHEY; CDR2 reads SMNVEV (reference sequence). V lost 1 base and J lost 1, with 7 bases in between. The CDR3 extends over 14 amino acids. The CDR3 spells CASSLLGGNTEAFF. CDR3 nucleotide sequence: TGTGCCAGCAGTTTATTAGGGGGGAACACTGAAGCTTTCTTT.

This clone occurred a few times. The CDR3 DNA sequence: TGTGCCAGCAGGGGACAGGGGAGCTCCTACGAGCAGTACTTC. Translated: CASRGQGSSYEQYF. The V gene is TRBV28, the J gene TRBJ2-7, with TRBD1 matching over 10 bases. The CDR3 sequence is 14 residues long. With 6 bases clipped from V and 0 bases from J, the junction kept 2 bases outside the gene matches. The germline gives CDR1 MDHEN, CDR2 SYDVKM.

The CDR3, as DNA: TGTGCCAGCACCAGGGGTGAAAAACTGTTTTTT. It specifies CASTRGEKLFF. This chain uses TRBV28 with TRBJ1-4, with D maybe TRBD1 (6 bases). V was shortened by 7 bases and J by 7 bases, with 7 bases between the two germline ends. The CDR3 sequence is 11 residues long. Germline-derived CDR1 and CDR2 are MDHEN and SYDVKM. Full variable domain (missing parts from reference TRBV28 and TRBJ1-4): DVKVTQSSRYLVKRTGEKVFLECVQDMDHENMFWYRQDPGLGLRLIYFSYDVKMKEKGDIPEGYSVSREKKERFSLILESASTNQTSMYLCASTRGEKLFFGSGTQLSVL.

The chain carries TRBV28 and TRBJ2-1; 11 bases fit TRBD2. The CDR3 spans 18 residues. Germline V CDR1 and CDR2: MDHEN, SYDVKM. V dropped 5 bases and J dropped 7; count of bases not matched to a gene: 16. CDR3 in amino acids: CASSPLAGGGGSLNEQFF. CDR3 nucleotide sequence: TGTGCCAGCAGTCCCCTAGCGGGAGGAGGGGGTAGTCTAAATGAGCAGTTCTTC.

The chain is built from TRBV28 and TRBJ1-1, with a tentative D call TRBD1 (6 bases). This CDR3 spans 14 amino acids. The V gene's germline CDR1 is MDHEN and CDR2 SYDVKM. The V end lost 5 bases, the J end lost 2 bases, and 12 bases lay between the germline ends. In nucleotides, the CDR3 is TGTGCCAGCAGTCGGACAGCCGCTAACACTGAAGCTTTCTTT. Its translation is CASSRTAANTEAFF.

In its sample, this clone was seen a few times. This chain joins TRBV15 and TRBJ2-5, with 11 nucleotides matching TRBD2. There are 14 residues in the CDR3. Germline assignment: CDR1 LNHNV and CDR2 YYDKDF (reference sequence). V shed 5 bases and J 3 bases; nucleotides not matched to a gene: 2. In DNA form, the CDR3 reads TGTGCCACCAGCTCGGGACTAGCGGAAGAGACCCAGTACTTC. Translated, it gives CATSSGLAEETQYF.